This T cell receptor beta chain was profiled in a study of T-cell reconstitution after alpha-beta-depleted transplantation in children. As for this clonotype: What it recognizes is unknown.

Study-level findings and limits: One year after transplant, T-cell counts and diversity came mostly from newly produced T cells. Reportedly, alpha-beta T cells present about two months post-transplant originated from several hundred expanded clones of graft origin.

Preparation of the TCRbeta library was carried out with unique molecular identifiers. TCRdb re-called the PCR reads with MiXCR, one entry per CDR3 protein. The sample includes some 460,000 distinct CDR3 sequences, roughly 15% of them seen just once. With 3 bases removed from V and 13 bases from J, the gap between germline ends came to 14 bases. Germline values: CDR1 SGHTA, CDR2 FQGNSA. CDR3 length: 12 amino acids. This receptor was identified in a boy younger than two who had a stem cell transplant for Wiskott-Aldrich syndrome, so the T cells may come from the graft donor. This rearrangement joins TRBV7-2 to TRBJ2-3; D perhaps matches TRBD2 (6 bases). Sequences were derived from PBMCs, mostly from graft donor cells, sampled 360 days after TCRalphabeta/CD19-depleted stem cell transplant. The CDR3 loop is CASSLGGGTEYF. The CDR3 DNA sequence: TGTGCCAGCAGCTTGGGTGGGGGGACCGAGTATTTT. Drawing the rest from reference TRBV7-2 and TRBJ2-3, the complete variable domain is GAGVSQSPSNKVTEKGKDVELRCDPISGHTALYWYRQSLGQGLEFLIYFQGNSAPDKSGLPSDRFSAERTGGSVSTLTIQRTQQEDSAVYLCASSLGGGTEYFGPGTRLTVL.